The 30 T cell receptor beta chains in this list originate from one sample, sequenced in a study of blood T cell repertoires in COVID-19. TCRdb's copy holds only in-frame clones and misses some; the assay was immunoSEQ multiplex PCR. Here the sample spans fewer than 50,000 clones, approximately 80% being singletons. Sequenced: peripheral blood. Source of these receptors: a man aged 50 or older with active COVID-19.

CDR3 nucleotides: TGTGCCTGGACGGGACATTTTAACTATGGCTACACCTTC. Amino acids: CAWTGHFNYGYTF. The V and J genes are TRBV30 and TRBJ1-2, with a weak D call TRBD1 (6 bases). Trimming cost V 4 bases and J 1 base, with 10 bases left between them. The CDR3 sequence is 13 residues long. CDR1 and CDR2 (germline): GTSNPN, SVGIG (reference sequence). The variable domain in full, completed from reference TRBV30 and TRBJ1-2, reads SQTIHQWPATLVQPVGSPLSLECTVEGTSNPNLYWYRQAAGRGLQLLFYSVGIGQISSEVPQNLSASRPQDRQFILSSKKLLLSDSGFYLCAWTGHFNYGYTFGSGTRLTVV.

The V gene is TRBV9, the J gene TRBJ2-3, with 8 bases identical to TRBD2. Germline CDR1 is SGDLS and CDR2 is YYNGEE. J gave up 2 bases and V 0 bases, and 5 bases lay outside the gene matches. The CDR3 has 16 amino acids. CDR3 residues: CASSVERGPLTDTQYF. The CDR3 bases are TGTGCCAGCAGCGTAGAGCGGGGGCCCCTCACAGATACGCAGTATTTT.

The chain uses TRBV19 and TRBJ1-2, with no clear D. Trimming pared 1 base from V and 5 bases from J, leaving 8 bases between. Germline loops: CDR1 LNHDA, CDR2 SQIVND (reference sequence). CDR3 length: 13 amino acids. The DNA for the CDR3 is TGTGCCAGTAGTATAGCGGAGTTATATGGCTACACCTTC. Its translation: CASSIAELYGYTF. The whole variable domain, filled in from reference TRBV19 and TRBJ1-2, reads DGGITQSPKYLFRKEGQNVTLSCEQNLNHDAMYWYRQDPGQGLRLIYYSQIVNDFQKGDIAEGYSVSREKKESFPLTVTSAQKNPTAFYLCASSIAELYGYTFGSGTRLTVV.

The genes are TRBV6-5 and TRBJ1-1, with 8 bases lining up with TRBD1. The CDR3 length is 14 residues. V lost 2 bases and J lost 6; bases outside the gene matches: 5. Germline V gene lookup returns CDR1 MNHEY and CDR2 SVGAGI. In DNA form, the CDR3 reads TGTGCCAGCAGTTACGCCGACAGGGGATCTGAAGCTTTCTTT. Translating it yields CASSYADRGSEAFF.

This clone was seen a handful of times. The gene calls are TRBV28 and TRBJ2-1, with D maybe TRBD1 (5 bases). The CDR3 spans 14 residues. Trimming cost V 5 bases and J 1 base, with 9 bases left between them. Germline assignment: CDR1 MDHEN and CDR2 SYDVKM. CDR3 in DNA: TGTGCCAGCAGTCTTAGACAGTCCTACAATGAGCAGTTCTTC. It encodes CASSLRQSYNEQFF. The full variable domain, rest sourced from reference TRBV28 and TRBJ2-1, is DVKVTQSSRYLVKRTGEKVFLECVQDMDHENMFWYRQDPGLGLRLIYFSYDVKMKEKGDIPEGYSVSREKKERFSLILESASTNQTSMYLCASSLRQSYNEQFFGPGTRLTVL.

The chain combines TRBV19 with TRBJ2-3; D call uncertain. Germline CDR1 is LNHDA and CDR2 is SQIVND (reference sequence). V dropped 3 bases and J dropped 6 bases, with 22 bases sitting between them. The CDR3 consists of 17 residues. Written as DNA, the CDR3 is TGTGCCAGTAGTATCGGTAGACGCGGTTTTAAATCGGATACGCAGTATTTT. Translation: CASSIGRRGFKSDTQYF. Complete variable domain (other parts from reference TRBV19 and TRBJ2-3): DGGITQSPKYLFRKEGQNVTLSCEQNLNHDAMYWYRQDPGQGLRLIYYSQIVNDFQKGDIAEGYSVSREKKESFPLTVTSAQKNPTAFYLCASSIGRRGFKSDTQYFGPGTRLTVL.

The chain is built from TRBV4-1 and TRBJ2-4; D may be TRBD2 (5 bases). The CDR3 contains 16 residues. Germline loops: CDR1 MGHRA, CDR2 YSYEKL. Trimming took off 4 bases at V and 1 base at J, with 14 bases between the two ends. CDR3 protein: CASSPRGPSAKNIQYF. As DNA, the CDR3 is TGCGCCAGCAGCCCCCGCGGGCCCTCGGCCAAAAACATTCAGTACTTC.

The V gene is TRBV10-2, the J gene TRBJ1-1, with a weak D call TRBD1 (5 bases). This CDR3 has 14 residues. V was shortened by 3 bases and J by 10 bases, with 18 bases between the two germline ends. Per germline, CDR1 WSHSY and CDR2 SAAADI. The CDR3 nucleotides read TGCGCCAGCAGTGAAAGGGGCGGGACCCGGGCAGCTTTCTTT. Amino acids: CASSERGGTRAAFF.

The chain links TRBV5-4 to TRBJ2-5; D remains unclear. In germline, CDR1 is SGHNT, CDR2 YYREEE (reference sequence). Trimming cost V 6 bases and J 1 base, with 10 bases left between them. The CDR3 loop spans 13 amino acids. CDR3 amino acids: CASTKLGQETQYF. CDR3 DNA sequence: TGTGCCAGCACCAAACTCGGCCAAGAGACCCAGTACTTC.

V is TRBV7-8 and J is TRBJ2-3; D not certain. Germline V gives CDR1 SGHVS, CDR2 FQNEAQ. The CDR3 is 15 amino acids. V was pared by 0 bases and J by 4 bases, with 11 bases between. CDR3 in amino acids: CASSLAWATADTQYF. CDR3 in DNA: TGTGCCAGCAGCTTAGCATGGGCGACGGCAGATACGCAGTATTTT.

The V call is TRBV10-1, the J call TRBJ2-1; 7 bases match TRBD2. V lost 5 bases to trimming and J lost 7 bases; unmatched junction nucleotides: 5. The CDR3 is 13 amino acids. Germline CDR1 WNHNN, CDR2 SYGVQD (reference sequence). The CDR3 loop reads CASSLAEVNEQFF. CDR3 nucleotides: TGCGCCAGCAGTCTAGCGGAGGTAAATGAGCAGTTCTTC.

The chain employs TRBV24-1 and TRBJ2-3; D perhaps matches TRBD2 (6 bases). This CDR3 has 16 residues. In germline, CDR1 is KGHDR, CDR2 SFDVKD. V lost 4 bases to trimming and J lost 0 bases, with 13 bases between them. The CDR3 protein is CATSDDSGFSTDTQYF. CDR3 in DNA: TGTGCCACCAGTGACGACAGCGGGTTTAGCACAGATACGCAGTATTTT.

V gene TRBV2 combines with J gene TRBJ1-6; no firm D call. The V and J ends lost 5 bases and 9 bases respectively, with 14 bases between them. CDR3 length equals 14 residues. In germline, CDR1 is SNHLY, CDR2 FYNNEI. CDR3 DNA sequence: TGTGCCAGCAGTAGCGCTACAAAAACTTCACCCCTCCACTTT. This codes for CASSSATKTSPLHF.

Only a few counts were recorded for this clone. The chain carries TRBV7-2 and TRBJ1-3; 8 positions agree with TRBD1. J lost 0 bases, V lost 0 bases, and 4 bases had no gene match. The CDR3 has 17 amino acids. Germline CDR1 SGHTA, CDR2 FQGNSA. The chain's CDR3 is CASSLATGVSSGNTIYF. The CDR3 coding sequence is TGTGCCAGCAGCTTAGCGACAGGGGTTAGCTCTGGAAACACCATATATTTT. The full variable domain, its missing parts supplied by reference TRBV7-2 and TRBJ1-3, is GAGVSQSPSNKVTEKGKDVELRCDPISGHTALYWYRQSLGQGLEFLIYFQGNSAPDKSGLPSDRFSAERTGGSVSTLTIQRTQQEDSAVYLCASSLATGVSSGNTIYFGEGSWLTVV.

By share, this clone ranks as medium-sized (0.01 to 0.1%). The chain combines TRBV5-8 with TRBJ1-2; 8 bases agree with TRBD1. The germline V gene encodes CDR1 SGHTS and CDR2 YDEGEE. The CDR3 extends over 13 amino acids. J gave up 3 bases and V 7 bases, and 5 bases lay outside the gene matches. The CDR3 DNA sequence: TGTGCCAGCGGGCCAGGGGGCGACTATGGCTACACCTTC. It is translated as CASGPGGDYGYTF. The full variable domain, its missing parts supplied by reference TRBV5-8 and TRBJ1-2, is EAGVTQSPTHLIKTRGQQATLRCSPISGHTSVYWYQQALGLGLQFLLWYDEGEERNRGNFPPRFSGRQFPNYSSELNVNALELEDSALYLCASGPGGDYGYTFGSGTRLTVV.

The gene calls are TRBV5-4 and TRBJ2-3; TRBD2 is a possible D gene (5 bases). Germline V gene sequence: CDR1 SGHNT, CDR2 YYREEE (reference sequence). CDR3 size: 13 residues. V was pared by 4 bases and J by 4 bases, with 10 bases between. CDR3 in amino acids: CASSAAGADTQYF. In nucleotides, the CDR3 is TGTGCCAGCAGCGCCGCCGGGGCAGATACGCAGTATTTT.

The chain recombines TRBV18 with TRBJ2-1; TRBD1 agrees at 12 bases. This CDR3 comprises 16 residues. With 4 bases clipped from V and 6 bases from J, the junction kept 7 bases outside the gene matches. Germline V gene lookup returns CDR1 KGHSH and CDR2 LQKENI. The CDR3 loop is CASSRGQGARGNEQFF. The CDR3 DNA sequence: TGTGCCAGCTCACGGGGACAGGGGGCTCGGGGCAATGAGCAGTTCTTC.

J is TRBJ1-2 and V is TRBV7-9; perhaps TRBD1 as D (5 bases). Trimming took off 0 bases at V and 7 bases at J, with 15 bases between the two ends. Per germline, CDR1 SEHNR and CDR2 FQNEAQ (reference sequence). The CDR3 runs 15 residues. This chain's CDR3 is CASSLASFRASGYTF. The CDR3 nucleotides are TGTGCCAGCAGCTTAGCGAGTTTCAGGGCCTCTGGCTACACCTTC.

A word on this clone: The same CDR3 also results from other DNA sequences found in this sample. The chain has TRBV10-2 and TRBJ2-7; 11 bases align to TRBD1. There are 14 residues in the CDR3. V lost 7 bases and J lost 2; bases outside the gene matches: 4. Germline CDR1 is WSHSY and CDR2 is SAAADI. CDR3 protein: CASTRGQGAYEQYF. CDR3 DNA sequence: TGCGCCAGCACCCGGGGACAGGGGGCCTACGAGCAGTACTTC.

The chain is built from TRBV4-3 and TRBJ1-2; a weak D match, TRBD1 (5 bases). Germline CDR1 is LGHNA and CDR2 is YSLEER. The CDR3 runs to 16 residues. V lost 3 bases and J lost 8, with 22 bases in between. The chain's CDR3 is CASSQDLQGLRGGYTF. The CDR3 nucleotides read TGCGCCAGCAGCCAGGACCTTCAGGGTTTAAGGGGCGGCTACACCTTC.

This rearrangement joins TRBV27 to TRBJ1-1, with no clear D. The CDR3 has 13 residues. CDR1 MNHEY and CDR2 SMNVEV come from the germline V gene (reference sequence). V lost 3 bases, J lost 1 base, and 6 bases lay in between. CDR3 protein: CASSFGGNTEAFF. The DNA of the CDR3 is TGTGCCAGCAGTTTCGGAGGGAACACTGAAGCTTTCTTT.

The CDR3 nucleotides read TGTGCCACCAGTGATTTGCCGGTCAGGACTAGCGGCCTCCACACAGATACGCAGTATTTT. Translated, it gives CATSDLPVRTSGLHTDTQYF. The chain has TRBV24-1 and TRBJ2-3; 10 bases match TRBD2. In germline, CDR1 is KGHDR, CDR2 SFDVKD. The CDR3 totals 20 residues. Trimming at V came to 0 bases and at J to 2 bases, leaving 13 bases not matched to a gene.

This chain joins TRBV3-1 (or the pseudogene TRBV3-2) and TRBJ2-3; D is uncertain. This CDR3 is built from 18 residues. CDR1 and CDR2 from the germline V gene are LGHDT and YNNKEL (reference sequence). Trimming took off 4 bases at V and 2 bases at J, with 22 bases between the two ends. As DNA, the CDR3 is TGTGCCAGCAGCCTTAGTTGGCGGTCGAAGATCCCCACAGATACGCAGTATTTT. This sequence encodes CASSLSWRSKIPTDTQYF.

This clone has a single count. This sequence joins TRBV28 and TRBJ1-5; no clear D. CDR3 length equals 12 residues. V lost 2 bases to trimming and J lost 4 bases, with 3 bases between them. Germline lookup yields CDR1 MDHEN and CDR2 SYDVKM. The CDR3 spells CASSLLNQPQHF. The CDR3 DNA is TGTGCCAGCAGTTTACTGAATCAGCCCCAGCATTTT.

The gene calls are TRBV19 and TRBJ1-1; D may be TRBD1 (5 bases). The germline gives CDR1 LNHDA, CDR2 SQIVND (reference sequence). The CDR3 sequence is 14 residues long. The ends were cut back, 1 base at V and 10 bases at J, with 16 bases in the middle. In DNA form, the CDR3 reads TGTGCCAGTAGTATAGGAGGGACCAAGGGAGGAGCTTTCTTT. Its protein product is CASSIGGTKGGAFF.

The V call is TRBV7-2, the J call TRBJ1-4, with D unclear. This CDR3 is 15 amino acids long. From germline, CDR1 is SGHTA and CDR2 FQGNSA. Deletions cut 4 bases from V and 2 bases from J, with 11 bases between. CDR3 bases: TGTGCCAGCAGCTCCTCTTACAGCACTAATGAAAAACTGTTTTTT. It specifies CASSSSYSTNEKLFF.

The CDR3 nucleotides are TGTGCCAGCTCACCGACGGGGGGCTCCTATGGCTACACCTTC. Protein: CASSPTGGSYGYTF. This chain links TRBV18 with TRBJ1-2; TRBD1 might be the D (6 bases). CDR1 is KGHSH, CDR2 LQKENI, per germline. The CDR3 covers 14 residues. The ends were cut back, 3 bases at V and 4 bases at J, with 12 bases in the middle.

This clone occurred a few times. The J gene is TRBJ2-7, the V gene TRBV3-1 (or the pseudogene TRBV3-2); the D gene is possibly TRBD2 (5 bases). CDR3 length: 15 amino acids. CDR1 is LGHDT, CDR2 YNNKEL, per germline (reference sequence). With 1 base removed from V and 2 bases from J, the gap between germline ends came to 12 bases. The DNA for the CDR3 is TGTGCCAGCAGCCAAGGTCGGGGATCGACCTACGAGCAGTACTTC. Residues: CASSQGRGSTYEQYF.

The J gene is TRBJ1-1, the V gene TRBV10-3, with a tentative D call TRBD1 (6 bases). The CDR3 loop spans 14 amino acids. Per the germline V gene, CDR1 is ENHRY and CDR2 is SYGVKD. The ends were cut back, 7 bases at V and 1 base at J, with 13 bases in the middle. The CDR3 sequence is CAITSQGQNTEAFF. The DNA for the CDR3 is TGTGCCATCACTTCGCAGGGGCAGAACACTGAAGCTTTCTTT.

CDR3 nucleotide sequence: TGTGCCATCAGTGAGTCGTCGGGAGCAGAGACCCAGTACTTC. Translating it yields CAISESSGAETQYF. This chain links TRBV10-3 with TRBJ2-5, with D possibly matching TRBD2 (6 bases). This CDR3 is 14 amino acids long. Trimming pared 0 bases from V and 4 bases from J, leaving 9 bases between. Looked up from germline, CDR1 is ENHRY and CDR2 is SYGVKD.